The 9 T cell receptor beta chains reported below all come from one sample, sequenced in a study of cytomegalovirus exposure and HLA in healthy donors. 60 Vbeta and 13 Jbeta primers were used in PCR. Libraries were prepared by immunoSEQ multiplex PCR; TCRdb keeps only in-frame clonotypes and omits some of them. There are about 130,000 clones in the sample; around four fifths occur only once, and 5.3% lies in the top ten. Sequenced: PBMCs. These receptors were obtained from a man younger than 40 in good health and CMV-seronegative.

The table lists this clone with a count of one. CDR3 nucleotides: TGTGCCAGCAGCTTAGAGGCGGGGAGCACAGATACGCAGTATTTT. Protein product: CASSLEAGSTDTQYF. The chain employs TRBV7-2 and TRBJ2-3; D may be TRBD2 (6 bases). Trimming removed 1 base at V and 0 bases at J, with 8 bases between. CDR1 is SGHTA and CDR2 is FQGNSA in the germline V gene. The length of the CDR3 is 15 residues.

This chain uses TRBV10-3 with TRBJ2-4; D perhaps matches TRBD1 (5 bases). The length of the CDR3 is 15 residues. Trimming took off 0 bases at V and 5 bases at J, with 11 bases between the two ends. The germline V gene encodes CDR1 ENHRY and CDR2 SYGVKD. The CDR3 bases are TGTGCCATCAGTGAGTCAAGGGGTGCCGAAAACATTCAGTACTTC. Amino acids: CAISESRGAENIQYF.

The V gene is TRBV23-1, the J gene TRBJ2-3, with 14 bases aligning to TRBD2. TRBV23-1 falls under the ORF class, with uncertain function. Germline trimming cut 3 bases from V and 4 bases from J; bases unmatched to any gene: 12. This CDR3 comprises 19 residues. The CDR3 bases are TGCGCCAGCAGTCATCGGGGACTAGCGGGAGTGGGAAGCGCAGATACGCAGTATTTT. Encoded protein: CASSHRGLAGVGSADTQYF.

There are a few counts of this clone. The chain carries TRBV19 and TRBJ1-1; 8 nucleotides match TRBD1. CDR1 is LNHDA and CDR2 is SQIVND in the germline V gene (reference sequence). The CDR3 spans 14 residues. V trimming: 5 bases; J trimming: 6 bases; junction bases outside the gene matches: 8. The chain's CDR3 is CASSATGVGAEAFF. The CDR3 bases are TGTGCCAGTAGTGCGACAGGGGTTGGGGCTGAAGCTTTCTTT.

A few counts support this clone. This chain uses TRBV6-6 with TRBJ2-7; TRBD1 agrees at 9 bases. The CDR3 is made up of 16 amino acids. J was trimmed by 4 bases and V by 5 bases; bases with no gene match: 12. The germline gives CDR1 MNHNY, CDR2 SVGAGI (reference sequence). In DNA, the CDR3 is TGTGCCAGCAGTCTCCCCGGGACAGGGTCGGGGTACGAGCAGTACTTC. Translated: CASSLPGTGSGYEQYF.

CDR3 DNA: TGTGCCAGCAGTCGAACCACAGGGGGCACTGAAGCTTTCTTT. This sequence encodes CASSRTTGGTEAFF. This chain joins TRBV28 and TRBJ1-1; 8 nucleotides match TRBD1. Germline V gene lookup returns CDR1 MDHEN and CDR2 SYDVKM. The V gene end was trimmed by 5 bases and the J gene end by 4 bases; junction bases not matched to a gene: 6. CDR3 length: 14 residues.

The gene calls are TRBV29-1 and TRBJ2-5; possible D gene TRBD1, 6 bases. The end of the DNA fits TRBJ2-7 better, so the J call may be wrong. The CDR3 totals 14 residues. Germline CDR1 is SQVTM and CDR2 is ANQGSEA. For the CDR3, the DNA is TGCAGCGTGTTGACAGGTCCAAGCTCCTACGAGCAGTACTTC. Translation gives CSVLTGPSSYEQYF.

This clone was observed a single time. The chain is built from TRBV5-1 and TRBJ1-2; 8 positions match TRBD1. V lost 4 bases to trimming and J lost 8 bases; unmatched junction nucleotides: 4. CDR1 SGHRS and CDR2 YFSETQ come from the germline V gene. The CDR3 contains 12 residues. CDR3 residues: CASSADRDGYTF. DNA of the CDR3: TGCGCCAGCAGCGCGGACAGGGACGGCTACACCTTC.

V is TRBV7-9 and J is TRBJ2-2; 8 bases fit TRBD1. The CDR3 extends over 13 amino acids. CDR1 SEHNR and CDR2 FQNEAQ come from the germline V gene (reference sequence). V shed 5 bases, J shed 5 bases, and the junction held 1 base outside the gene matches. The CDR3: CASSRTGTGELFF. The CDR3 nucleotides read TGTGCCAGCAGCCGGACAGGGACCGGGGAGCTGTTTTTT.